Presented here are 32 T cell receptor beta chains from one specimen sequenced in a study of cytotoxic CD8 clonotypes in ibrutinib-treated CLL. The repertoire was sequenced with immunoSEQ multiplex PCR; TCRdb's copy has only in-frame clones and lacks some. Altogether about 17,000 clones are present, 55% to 80% being singletons, with the ten largest covering roughly 27%. This sample comprised PBMCs, obtained after 12 months of ibrutinib treatment. These receptor sequences come from a human donor with chronic lymphocytic leukemia.

The chain recombines TRBV9 with TRBJ2-1, with 12 nucleotides matching TRBD2. This CDR3 region has 16 residues. The V gene's germline CDR1 is SGDLS and CDR2 YYNGEE. Trimming at V came to 0 bases and at J to 8 bases, leaving 6 bases not matched to a gene. CDR3 coding DNA: TGTGCCAGCAGCGTAGCTAGCGGGAGGGCCCACCATGAGCAGTTCTTC. This translates into CASSVASGRAHHEQFF.

The rearrangement uses TRBV5-6 and TRBJ1-2; 12 bases match TRBD1. Germline values: CDR1 SGHDT, CDR2 YYEEEE. V trimming: 4 bases; J trimming: 5 bases; junction bases outside the gene matches: 9. The CDR3 runs 16 residues. The CDR3 coding sequence is TGTGCCAGCAGCCCCGGGACAGGGGGCATCGGGTATGGCTACACCTTC. This codes for CASSPGTGGIGYGYTF. Based on the CDR3 plus reference TRBV5-6 and TRBJ1-2, the full variable domain is DAGVTQSPTHLIKTRGQQVTLRCSPKSGHDTVSWYQQALGQGPQFIFQYYEEEERQRGNFPDRFSGHQFPNYSSELNVNALLLGDSALYLCASSPGTGGIGYGYTFGSGTRLTVV.

The chain carries TRBV6-1 and TRBJ1-1; D unclear. Deletions cut 10 bases from V and 1 base from J, with 10 bases between. This CDR3 has 12 amino acids. Germline V CDR1 and CDR2: MNHNS, SASEGT. This CDR3 reads CATITGNTEAFF. The CDR3 DNA reads as TGTGCCACGATCACGGGGAACACTGAAGCTTTCTTT.

The rearrangement links TRBV28 to TRBJ2-3; no reliable D call. With 5 bases removed from V and 2 bases from J, the gap between germline ends came to 17 bases. Germline V lookup: CDR1 MDHEN, CDR2 SYDVKM. The CDR3 runs 16 residues. CDR3 amino acids: CASSTQLDLYTDTQYF. CDR3 sequence (DNA): TGTGCCAGCAGTACTCAATTGGACCTATACACAGATACGCAGTATTTT.

J is TRBJ2-7 and V is TRBV21-1; the tabulated D call, TRBD2, remains unverified against the DNA. TRBV21-1 is listed as a pseudogene. This CDR3 is built from 14 residues. CDR3 sequence (DNA): TGTGCCAGCAGCATGTGGAGGGACCCCTACGAGCAGTACTTC. This translates into CASSMWRDPYEQYF.

The CDR3 bases are TGTGCCAGCAGTTTGTCGACTACCGGGGGCACAGATACGCAGTATTTT. It codes for CASSLSTTGGTDTQYF. The chain recombines TRBV28 with TRBJ2-3; a weak D match, TRBD2 (5 bases). With 3 bases removed from V and 1 base from J, the gap between germline ends came to 14 bases. This CDR3 has 16 amino acids. The germline V gene has CDR1 MDHEN and CDR2 SYDVKM.

The table lists this clone with a few counts. V gene TRBV5-5 combines with J gene TRBJ2-4, with D perhaps matching TRBD2 (5 bases). Germline V lookup: CDR1 SGHKS, CDR2 YYEKEE (reference sequence). Trimming stripped 1 base from V and 2 bases from J, with 10 bases between. CDR3 length: 15 amino acids. The CDR3 sequence is CASSLFRGTKNIQYF. The CDR3 nucleotides read TGTGCCAGCAGCTTGTTTCGGGGAACCAAAAACATTCAGTACTTC.

The V call is TRBV19, the J call TRBJ2-7, with 8 bases aligning to TRBD2. The J segment lost 5 bases and the V segment lost 3 bases, leaving 6 bases of the junction unmatched. Germline V gives CDR1 LNHDA, CDR2 SQIVND (reference sequence). The CDR3 extends over 14 amino acids. The CDR3 sequence: CASSILGREHEQYF. CDR3 bases: TGTGCCAGTAGTATCCTCGGGAGGGAACACGAGCAGTACTTC. Full variable domain (rest looked up from reference TRBV19 and TRBJ2-7): DGGITQSPKYLFRKEGQNVTLSCEQNLNHDAMYWYRQDPGQGLRLIYYSQIVNDFQKGDIAEGYSVSREKKESFPLTVTSAQKNPTAFYLCASSILGREHEQYFGPGTRLTVT.

The chain is built from TRBV5-1 and TRBJ2-1, with 10 positions matching TRBD2. V dropped 3 bases and J dropped 0; count of bases not matched to a gene: 15. Germline CDR1 and CDR2: SGHRS and YFSETQ. The CDR3 runs to 20 residues. CDR3 nucleotide sequence: TGCGCCAGCAGCTCCAGCGCCGCTAGCGGGAGTTGGCGCTCCTACAATGAGCAGTTCTTC. Amino acid sequence: CASSSSAASGSWRSYNEQFF.

The chain joins TRBV28 to TRBJ1-1; D gene uncertain. Trimming stripped 6 bases from V and 4 bases from J, with 12 bases between. The germline V gene has CDR1 MDHEN and CDR2 SYDVKM. The CDR3 has 13 amino acids. CDR3 sequence (DNA): TGTGCCAGCAGGCTCACGGAGCCCACTGAAGCTTTCTTT. This codes for CASRLTEPTEAFF. Based on the CDR3 plus reference TRBV28 and TRBJ1-1, the full variable domain is DVKVTQSSRYLVKRTGEKVFLECVQDMDHENMFWYRQDPGLGLRLIYFSYDVKMKEKGDIPEGYSVSREKKERFSLILESASTNQTSMYLCASRLTEPTEAFFGQGTRLTVV.

The chain uses TRBV13 and TRBJ2-4; unclear D gene. Per the germline V gene, CDR1 is PRHDT and CDR2 is FYEKMQ (reference sequence). This CDR3 spans 19 amino acids. V gave up 0 bases and J gave up 8 bases, with 26 bases separating them. The CDR3 reads CASSLGLLGRNLAKDIQYF. Here the CDR3 DNA reads TGTGCCAGCAGCTTAGGCCTTTTGGGCCGTAACCTTGCCAAGGACATTCAGTACTTC.

The rearrangement uses TRBV30 and TRBJ1-5, with 8 bases matching TRBD1. Germline CDR1 and CDR2: GTSNPN and SVGIG (reference sequence). This CDR3 region has 12 residues. V lost 2 bases, J lost 9 bases, and 3 bases stayed unmatched. The CDR3 region is CAWSPQGAPQHF. CDR3 in DNA: TGTGCCTGGAGTCCTCAGGGGGCGCCCCAGCATTTT.

V and J are TRBV29-1 and TRBJ2-3; D is undetermined. The CDR3 sequence is 12 residues long. Trimming stripped 2 bases from V and 2 bases from J, with 5 bases between. The germline V gene has CDR1 SQVTM and CDR2 ANQGSEA. CDR3 DNA: TGCAGCGTTGAACCTTACACAGATACGCAGTATTTT. This encodes CSVEPYTDTQYF.

The rearrangement joins TRBV27 to TRBJ2-1; TRBD2 aligns across 9 bases. There are 14 residues in the CDR3. With V trimmed by 0 bases and J by 9 bases, 3 bases remained unmatched. Germline assignment: CDR1 MNHEY and CDR2 SMNVEV (reference sequence). CDR3 sequence reads: CASSLSLAGTEQFF. CDR3 nucleotide sequence: TGTGCCAGCAGTTTATCACTAGCGGGTACTGAGCAGTTCTTC.

This clone has a single count. CDR3 coding DNA: TGCGCCAGCAGCCGGGAGCGATCGAACACAGATACGCAGTATTTT. This translates into CASSRERSNTDTQYF. The chain combines TRBV5-1 with TRBJ2-3; tentative D call: TRBD2 (6 bases). The CDR3 is 15 residues long. Between the trimmed V and J ends, which lost 4 bases and 2 bases, there was a span of 14 bases. Germline assignment: CDR1 SGHRS and CDR2 YFSETQ.

In DNA, the CDR3 is TGTGCCAGCAGTGAAACAGCTCGGGAGACCCAGTACTTC. This translates into CASSETARETQYF. This chain connects TRBV2 to TRBJ2-5; D is undetermined. The CDR3 is 13 amino acids. The V gene lost 2 bases and the J gene lost 5 bases, with 9 bases spanning the gap. Germline-derived CDR1 and CDR2 are SNHLY and FYNNEI.

V usage is TRBV6-1 and J usage is TRBJ1-1; D gene unclear. The CDR3 is 13 amino acids. Germline loops: CDR1 MNHNS, CDR2 SASEGT. Trimming took off 8 bases at V and 1 base at J, with 11 bases between the two ends. CDR3 nucleotide sequence: TGTGCCAGCCGGTACAGCCCGAACACTGAAGCTTTCTTT. This translates into CASRYSPNTEAFF.

CDR3 loop: CASRSDSNYEQYF. The CDR3 coding sequence is TGCGCCAGCAGATCTGACAGCAACTACGAGCAGTACTTC. The V and J genes are TRBV5-1 and TRBJ2-7, with TRBD1 as a possible D gene (5 bases). V was cut by 5 bases and J by 3 bases, with 12 bases left in between. The CDR3 extends over 13 amino acids. Looked up from germline, CDR1 is SGHRS and CDR2 is YFSETQ.

The chain couples TRBV27 to TRBJ2-7; 7 nucleotides agree with TRBD2. The CDR3 covers 15 residues. V dropped 10 bases and J dropped 7; count of bases not matched to a gene: 19. Germline V gene data show CDR1 as MNHEY and CDR2 as SMNVEV (reference sequence). CDR3 in amino acids: CATIPGGEPLGEQYF. The CDR3 DNA sequence: TGTGCCACCATACCTGGGGGGGAACCACTAGGAGAGCAGTACTTC.

V is TRBV19 and J is TRBJ2-7; D possibly uses TRBD1 or TRBD2 (5 bases each). The V end lost 4 bases, the J end lost 0 bases, and 19 bases lay between the germline ends. The CDR3 has 17 amino acids. The germline gives CDR1 LNHDA, CDR2 SQIVND (reference sequence). The chain's CDR3 is CASSTNSRAGSSYEQYF. DNA for the CDR3: TGTGCCAGTAGTACCAACAGCCGGGCAGGGAGCTCCTACGAGCAGTACTTC. Filled out from reference TRBV19 and TRBJ2-7, the complete variable domain reads DGGITQSPKYLFRKEGQNVTLSCEQNLNHDAMYWYRQDPGQGLRLIYYSQIVNDFQKGDIAEGYSVSREKKESFPLTVTSAQKNPTAFYLCASSTNSRAGSSYEQYFGPGTRLTVT.

The gene calls are TRBV14 and TRBJ2-3; TRBD2 aligns across 10 bases. The CDR3 totals 15 residues. The V gene end was trimmed by 5 bases and the J gene end by 5 bases; junction bases not matched to a gene: 7. The V gene's germline CDR1 is SGHDN and CDR2 FVKESK. CDR3 in amino acids: CASSFLAGAEDTQYF. Here the CDR3 DNA reads TGTGCCAGCAGCTTTCTAGCGGGAGCGGAAGATACGCAGTATTTT.

The chain carries TRBV28 and TRBJ2-5; 11 bases align to TRBD2. Germline trimming cut 3 bases from V and 5 bases from J; bases unmatched to any gene: 8. CDR3 length: 16 residues. CDR1 is MDHEN, CDR2 SYDVKM, per germline. CDR3 region: CASSFPRLAGKETQYF. CDR3 coding DNA: TGTGCCAGCAGTTTCCCTAGACTAGCGGGAAAGGAGACCCAGTACTTC.

The chain is built from TRBV27 and TRBJ2-1; 13 positions match TRBD2. Trimming cost V 5 bases and J 0 bases; bases outside gene matches: 4. The CDR3 is 17 residues long. The germline gives CDR1 MNHEY, CDR2 SMNVEV (reference sequence). CDR3 sequence (DNA): TGTGCCAGCAGTCCGGGACTAGCGGGGACCTCCTACAATGAGCAGTTCTTC. Encoded protein: CASSPGLAGTSYNEQFF.

This chain connects TRBV27 to TRBJ1-5; D is perhaps TRBD1 (6 bases). V was pared by 3 bases and J by 5 bases, with 11 bases between. The germline CDR1 and CDR2 sequences are MNHEY and SMNVEV (reference sequence). The CDR3 totals 14 residues. The CDR3 here is CASSFGGSHQPQHF. The CDR3 region has the DNA TGTGCCAGCAGTTTCGGGGGCTCCCATCAGCCCCAGCATTTT.

The chain combines TRBV18 with TRBJ2-6, with no clear D. V was pared by 5 bases and J by 0 bases, with 8 bases between. This CDR3 comprises 15 residues. Germline V gene lookup returns CDR1 KGHSH and CDR2 LQKENI. The CDR3 sequence: CASSTQDSGANVLTF. CDR3 sequence (DNA): TGTGCCAGCTCAACTCAAGACTCTGGGGCCAACGTCCTGACTTTC. Full variable domain (remainder filled in from reference TRBV18 and TRBJ2-6): NAGVMQNPRHLVRRRGQEARLRCSPMKGHSHVYWYRQLPEEGLKFMVYLQKENIIDESGMPKERFSAEFPKEGPSILRIQQVVRGDSAAYFCASSTQDSGANVLTFGAGSRLTVL.

This clone has more than one count but fewer than ten. This CDR3 is CASSFSLTSGELFF. The CDR3 DNA reads as TGTGCCAGCAGCTTTTCTTTGACTTCCGGGGAGCTGTTTTTT. The V gene is TRBV7-3, the J gene TRBJ2-2; D remains ambiguous. Trimming shortened V by 3 bases and J by 6 bases, and 11 bases separated the two germline ends. Germline values: CDR1 SGHTA, CDR2 FQGTGA. The length of the CDR3 is 14 residues.

Worth noting for this clone: A junction boundary mismatches the germline segment, possibly from a read error. The genes are TRBV7-7 and TRBJ2-1, with 9 bases fitting TRBD2. This CDR3 comprises 15 residues. Germline V gives CDR1 SSHAT, CDR2 FNYEAQ (reference sequence). The CDR3 sequence is CASSQDSGSGNEQFF. The CDR3 nucleotides are TGTGCTAGCAGCCAAGATAGCGGGAGTGGCAATGAGCAGTTCTTC.

The rearrangement joins TRBV18 to TRBJ2-7; D not certain. The V end was cut by 4 bases, the J end by 5 bases, with 15 bases between. The germline V gene encodes CDR1 KGHSH and CDR2 LQKENI. The CDR3 has 14 amino acids. Here the CDR3 DNA reads TGTGCCAGCTCACTGGACGGCCGGGTCAACGAGCAGTACTTC. Amino acid sequence: CASSLDGRVNEQYF.

J is TRBJ2-3 and V is TRBV4-1; weak D call: TRBD2 (5 bases). The CDR3 spans 14 residues. The germline V and J ends were trimmed by 4 bases and 5 bases, with 13 bases remaining between them. CDR1 and CDR2 (germline): MGHRA, YSYEKL. CDR3 amino acids: CASSPLEGRDTQYF. The CDR3 DNA reads as TGCGCCAGCAGCCCTTTAGAGGGAAGAGATACGCAGTATTTT.

The rearrangement uses TRBV10-3 and TRBJ1-1; TRBD1 might be the D (5 bases). The CDR3 is 15 residues long. The germline V gene encodes CDR1 ENHRY and CDR2 SYGVKD. V was clipped by 3 bases and J by 7 bases, with 18 bases between them. CDR3 DNA: TGTGCCATCAGTGACTTGGTTGGGGGTCTTAGTGAAGCTTTCTTT. Translated, it gives CAISDLVGGLSEAFF.

The J gene is TRBJ2-7, the V gene TRBV27, with D uncertain. Germline assignment: CDR1 MNHEY and CDR2 SMNVEV (reference sequence). The V gene lost 5 bases and the J gene lost 7 bases, with 12 bases spanning the gap. The CDR3 is 12 residues long. The CDR3 loop is CASSKTGLEQYF. The CDR3 DNA follows: TGTGCCAGCAGTAAAACTGGCTTGGAGCAGTACTTC.

The rearrangement links TRBV5-1 to TRBJ1-1; the D is unclear. The ends were cut back, 4 bases at V and 5 bases at J, with 18 bases in the middle. In germline, CDR1 is SGHRS, CDR2 YFSETQ. The CDR3 consists of 15 residues. CDR3 DNA: TGCGCCAGCAGCCCAAAAGCGGACGTGAGGACTGAAGCTTTCTTT. This codes for CASSPKADVRTEAFF.